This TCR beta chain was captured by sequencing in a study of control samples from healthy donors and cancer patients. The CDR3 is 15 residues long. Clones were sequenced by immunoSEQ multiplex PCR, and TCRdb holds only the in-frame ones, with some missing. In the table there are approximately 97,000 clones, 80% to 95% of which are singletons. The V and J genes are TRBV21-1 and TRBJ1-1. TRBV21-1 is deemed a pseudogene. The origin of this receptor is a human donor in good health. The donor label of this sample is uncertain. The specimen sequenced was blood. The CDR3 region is CASRIGGGFNTEAFF. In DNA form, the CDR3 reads TGTGCCAGCAGAATCGGAGGGGGATTTAACACTGAAGCTTTCTTT.